The 10 T cell receptor beta chains below all came from one sample that was sequenced in a study of blood T cells in healthy people across ages. Sample-barcoded 5' priming and a J-beta primer mix drove a second PCR of roughly 6 to 12 cycles. TCRdb analysed the 5' RACE reads with MiXCR anew, one entry per CDR3 protein. The sample has more than 650,000 distinct CDR3 sequences; roughly 25% are singletons. These data were also reused for a study on T cells of mothers and their children.

Sequenced: blood. These receptors were collected from a boy between 10 and 17 years old in good health.

The rearrangement links TRBV9 to TRBJ2-5, with D unclear. Trimming pared 0 bases from V and 5 bases from J, leaving 11 bases between. CDR1 is SGDLS and CDR2 is YYNGEE in the germline V gene. The CDR3 covers 14 residues. CDR3 amino acids: CASSVDIGMETQYF. Written as DNA, the CDR3 is TGTGCCAGCAGCGTAGATATAGGGATGGAGACCCAGTACTTC.

There are a few counts of this clonotype. V and J are TRBV2 and TRBJ1-1, with D uncertain. The CDR3 runs to 13 residues. Trimming took off 6 bases at V and 1 base at J, with 9 bases between the two ends. Germline assignment: CDR1 SNHLY and CDR2 FYNNEI. CDR3: CASRDPWNTEAFF. Here the CDR3 DNA reads TGTGCCAGCAGGGACCCGTGGAACACTGAAGCTTTCTTT.

In this sample, this clonotype turned up a few times. The chain couples TRBV10-2 to TRBJ2-1; 7 positions match TRBD1. Unmatched junction bases numbered 4, after V lost 0 bases and J lost 8 bases. Per the germline V gene, CDR1 is WSHSY and CDR2 is SAAADI. The CDR3 has 14 residues. The DNA for the CDR3 is TGCGCCAGCAGTGAGTCGACAGGGATCCATGAGCAGTTCTTC. Translation gives CASSESTGIHEQFF.

As for this clonotype: Just one base apart from a much larger clone, this may be a read error. The chain combines TRBV6-5 with TRBJ1-5; possible D gene TRBD1, 6 bases. This CDR3 spans 13 amino acids. CDR1 is MNHEY, CDR2 SVGAGI, per germline. CDR3 protein: CASSFPGAQHQHF. The CDR3 DNA reads as TGTGCCAGCAGTTTCCCAGGGGCCCAGCACCAGCATTTT.

This clonotype was picked up a small number of times. A much larger clone lies one base from this, so it may be a read error. The rearrangement joins TRBV5-1 to TRBJ2-5, with D unclear. CDR1 SGHRS and CDR2 YFSETQ come from the germline V gene. The CDR3 extends over 14 amino acids. The CDR3 nucleotides read TGCGCCGGCAGAAAGAACGGGCCTCAAGAGACCCAGTACTTC. It encodes CAGRKNGPQETQYF.

The chain employs TRBV29-1 and TRBJ2-3; TRBD2 matches 8 bases. V shed 0 bases, J shed 5 bases, and the junction held 10 bases outside the gene matches. This CDR3 has 16 residues. The germline V gene encodes CDR1 SQVTM and CDR2 ANQGSEA. The CDR3 spells CSVEDEGAGDVDTQYF. In DNA form, the CDR3 reads TGCAGCGTTGAAGATGAAGGAGCGGGAGATGTAGATACGCAGTATTTT.

For this clonotype: Relative to the germline gene, one junction end is altered; a read error may explain this. The chain has TRBV27 and TRBJ1-2, with 8 bases identical to TRBD1. The germline gives CDR1 MNHEY, CDR2 SMNVEV (reference sequence). CDR3 length: 17 residues. The CDR3: CASSPGQASGFSSGCTF. The DNA of the CDR3 is TGTGCCAGCAGTCCGGGACAGGCTTCGGGTTTTTCGAGTGGCTGCACCTTC.

The chain is built from TRBV5-1 and TRBJ2-7; D unclear. Trimming stripped 0 bases from V and 6 bases from J, with 13 bases between. Germline assignment: CDR1 SGHRS and CDR2 YFSETQ. The CDR3 contains 14 residues. CDR3 sequence: CASSLVDGPSEQYF. The CDR3 DNA sequence: TGCGCCAGCAGCTTGGTGGACGGCCCCAGCGAGCAGTACTTC.

This clonotype turned up a few times. This chain connects TRBV7-9 to TRBJ1-4; the match to TRBD1 covers 10 bases. Germline CDR1 SEHNR, CDR2 FQNEAQ (reference sequence). This CDR3 region has 13 residues. The ends lost 10 bases at V and 7 bases at J; junction bases unmatched: 6. For the CDR3, the DNA is TGTGCCACCGACAGGGGGCGAGGTGAAAAACTGTTTTTT. Translating it yields CATDRGRGEKLFF.

DNA of the CDR3: TGCGCCAGCAGCTTAACCGGGACAGGGCTTCAGCCCCAGCATTTT. This codes for CASSLTGTGLQPQHF. The rearrangement joins TRBV5-1 to TRBJ1-5, with TRBD1 matching over 9 bases. The CDR3 spans 15 residues. CDR1 and CDR2 from the germline V gene are SGHRS and YFSETQ. V was clipped by 2 bases and J by 6 bases; unmatched bases: 6.